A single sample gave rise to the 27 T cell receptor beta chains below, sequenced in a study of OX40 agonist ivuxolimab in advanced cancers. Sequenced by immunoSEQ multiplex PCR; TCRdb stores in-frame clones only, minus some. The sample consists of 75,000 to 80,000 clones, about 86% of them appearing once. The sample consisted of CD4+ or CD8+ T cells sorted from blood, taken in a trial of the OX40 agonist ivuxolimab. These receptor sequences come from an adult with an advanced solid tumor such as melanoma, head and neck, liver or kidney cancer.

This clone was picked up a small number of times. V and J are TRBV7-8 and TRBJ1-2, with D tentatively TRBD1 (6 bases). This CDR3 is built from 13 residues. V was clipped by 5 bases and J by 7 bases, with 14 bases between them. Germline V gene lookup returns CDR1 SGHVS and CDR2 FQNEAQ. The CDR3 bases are TGTGCCAGCAGCGCGTACAGGGAGGGTGGCTACACCTTC. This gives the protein CASSAYREGGYTF.

The CDR3, as DNA: TGTGCCAGCAGCGTAGGCGTAGGAGGACAGGCTGAAGCTTTCTTT. Protein sequence: CASSVGVGGQAEAFF. This sequence joins TRBV9 and TRBJ1-1; 7 positions match TRBD1. Looked up from germline, CDR1 is SGDLS and CDR2 is YYNGEE. This CDR3 contains 15 residues. V dropped 0 bases and J dropped 6; count of bases not matched to a gene: 8.

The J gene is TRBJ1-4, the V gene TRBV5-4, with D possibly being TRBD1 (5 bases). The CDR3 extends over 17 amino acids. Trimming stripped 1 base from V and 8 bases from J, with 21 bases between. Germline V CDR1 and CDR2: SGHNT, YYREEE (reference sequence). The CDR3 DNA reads TGTGCCAGCAGCTTGAAGGTTGCGGGGCCGGGTGGGGAAAAACTGTTTTTT. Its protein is CASSLKVAGPGGEKLFF.

The CDR3 DNA reads TGTGCCTGGAGTGTACAAAGTTCCGGCGAGCAGTTCTTC. Amino acid sequence: CAWSVQSSGEQFF. The chain joins TRBV30 to TRBJ2-1; unclear D gene. Germline V CDR1 and CDR2: GTSNPN, SVGIG (reference sequence). V shed 0 bases and J shed 10 bases, with 13 bases lying between them. This CDR3 spans 13 amino acids.

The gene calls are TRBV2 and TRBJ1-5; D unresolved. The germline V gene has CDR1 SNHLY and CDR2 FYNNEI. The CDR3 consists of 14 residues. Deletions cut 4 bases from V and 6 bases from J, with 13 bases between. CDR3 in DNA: TGTGCCAGCAGTGGCGGATATCGAGCTCAGCCCCAGCATTTT. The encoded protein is CASSGGYRAQPQHF.

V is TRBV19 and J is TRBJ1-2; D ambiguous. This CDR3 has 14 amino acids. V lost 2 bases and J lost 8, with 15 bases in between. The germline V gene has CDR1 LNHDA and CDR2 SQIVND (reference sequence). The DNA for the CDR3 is TGTGCCAGTAGTATAATGGATCCGGTAGTAGGCTACACCTTC. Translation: CASSIMDPVVGYTF. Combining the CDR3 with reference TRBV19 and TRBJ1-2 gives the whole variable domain DGGITQSPKYLFRKEGQNVTLSCEQNLNHDAMYWYRQDPGQGLRLIYYSQIVNDFQKGDIAEGYSVSREKKESFPLTVTSAQKNPTAFYLCASSIMDPVVGYTFGSGTRLTVV.

The CDR3 nucleotides read TGTGCCAGCAGTGAATGGTACACCACCTACGAGCAGTACTTC. This translates into CASSEWYTTYEQYF. The chain is built from TRBV25-1 and TRBJ2-7; D is uncertain. The CDR3 is 14 residues long. V shed 1 base and J shed 2 bases, with 9 bases lying between them. Germline V CDR1 and CDR2: MGHDK, SYGVNS.

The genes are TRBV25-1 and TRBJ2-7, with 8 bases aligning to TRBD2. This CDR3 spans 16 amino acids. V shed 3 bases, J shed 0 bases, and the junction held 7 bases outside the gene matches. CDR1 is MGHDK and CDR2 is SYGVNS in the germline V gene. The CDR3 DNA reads TGTGCCAGCAGTGACTTCAGCGGGAGTCGCTCCTACGAGCAGTACTTC. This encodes CASSDFSGSRSYEQYF.

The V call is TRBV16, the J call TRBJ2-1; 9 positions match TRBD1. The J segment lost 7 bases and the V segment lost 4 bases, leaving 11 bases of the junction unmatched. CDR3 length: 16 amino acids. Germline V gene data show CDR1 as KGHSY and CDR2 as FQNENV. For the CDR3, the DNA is TGTGCCAGCAGCCGACTTCCGGGACAGGGCGGGAATGAGCAGTTCTTC. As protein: CASSRLPGQGGNEQFF. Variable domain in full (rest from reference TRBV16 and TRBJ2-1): GEEVAQTPKHLVRGEGQKAKLYCAPIKGHSYVFWYQQVLKNEFKFLISFQNENVFDETGMPKERFSAKCLPNSPCSLEIQATKLEDSAVYFCASSRLPGQGGNEQFFGPGTRLTVL.

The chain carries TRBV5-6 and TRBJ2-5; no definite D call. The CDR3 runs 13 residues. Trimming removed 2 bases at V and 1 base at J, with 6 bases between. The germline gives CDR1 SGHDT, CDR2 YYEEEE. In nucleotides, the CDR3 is TGTGCCAGCAGCTTACCTGGCCAAGAGACCCAGTACTTC. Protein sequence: CASSLPGQETQYF.

Here the CDR3 DNA reads TGTGCCAGCAGCTTAGCGACGGAAGGTACGCAGTATTTT. Translating it yields CASSLATEGTQYF. The rearrangement links TRBV7-9 to TRBJ2-3; D gene unclear. V was pared by 0 bases and J by 8 bases, with 9 bases between. This CDR3 is built from 13 residues. Germline V lookup: CDR1 SEHNR, CDR2 FQNEAQ (reference sequence).

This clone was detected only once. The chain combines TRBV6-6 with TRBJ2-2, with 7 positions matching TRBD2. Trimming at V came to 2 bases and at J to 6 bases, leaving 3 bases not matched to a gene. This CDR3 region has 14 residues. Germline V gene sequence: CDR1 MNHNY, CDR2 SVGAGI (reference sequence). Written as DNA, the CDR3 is TGTGCCAGCAGTTACCGGCTAGCGGCCGGGGAGCTGTTTTTT. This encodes CASSYRLAAGELFF.

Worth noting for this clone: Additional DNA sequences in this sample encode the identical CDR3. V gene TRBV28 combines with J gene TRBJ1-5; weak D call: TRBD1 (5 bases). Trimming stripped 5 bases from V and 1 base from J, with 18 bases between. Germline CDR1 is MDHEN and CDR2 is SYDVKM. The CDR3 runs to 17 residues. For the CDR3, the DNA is TGTGCCAGCAGTCCTCCGCCCAGGGTTAGGAGCAATCAGCCCCAGCATTTT. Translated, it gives CASSPPPRVRSNQPQHF. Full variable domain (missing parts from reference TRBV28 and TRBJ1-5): DVKVTQSSRYLVKRTGEKVFLECVQDMDHENMFWYRQDPGLGLRLIYFSYDVKMKEKGDIPEGYSVSREKKERFSLILESASTNQTSMYLCASSPPPRVRSNQPQHFGDGTRLSIL.

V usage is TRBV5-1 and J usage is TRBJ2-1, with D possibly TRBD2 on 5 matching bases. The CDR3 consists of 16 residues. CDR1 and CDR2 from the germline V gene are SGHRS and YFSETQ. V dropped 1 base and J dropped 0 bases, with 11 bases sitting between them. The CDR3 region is CASSLRGLSSYNEQFF. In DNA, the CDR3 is TGCGCCAGCAGCTTGCGCGGGTTGAGCTCCTACAATGAGCAGTTCTTC.

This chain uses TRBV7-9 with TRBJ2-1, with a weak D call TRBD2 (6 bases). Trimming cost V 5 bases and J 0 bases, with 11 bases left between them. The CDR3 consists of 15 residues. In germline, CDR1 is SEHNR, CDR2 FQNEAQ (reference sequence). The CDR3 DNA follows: TGTGCCAGCAGCGGCGGGGTTAGCTCCTACAATGAGCAGTTCTTC. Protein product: CASSGGVSSYNEQFF.

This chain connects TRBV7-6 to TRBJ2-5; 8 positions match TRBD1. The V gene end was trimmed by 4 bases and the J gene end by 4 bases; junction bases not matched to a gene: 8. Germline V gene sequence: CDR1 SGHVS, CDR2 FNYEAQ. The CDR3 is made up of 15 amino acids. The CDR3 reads CASSSGQGLGETQYF. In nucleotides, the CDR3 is TGTGCCAGCAGCTCTGGACAGGGATTAGGAGAGACCCAGTACTTC.

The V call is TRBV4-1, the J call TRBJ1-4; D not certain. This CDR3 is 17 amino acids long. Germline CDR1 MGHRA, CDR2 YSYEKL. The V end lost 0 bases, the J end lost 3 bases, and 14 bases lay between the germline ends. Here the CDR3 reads CASSQDGISVSNEKLFF. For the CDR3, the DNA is TGCGCCAGCAGCCAAGATGGAATAAGTGTCTCTAATGAAAAACTGTTTTTT.

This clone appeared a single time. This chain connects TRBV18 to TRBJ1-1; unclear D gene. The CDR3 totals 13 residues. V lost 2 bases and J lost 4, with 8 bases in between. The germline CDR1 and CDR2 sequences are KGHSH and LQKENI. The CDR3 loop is CASSPVAGTEAFF. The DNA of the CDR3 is TGTGCCAGCTCACCAGTGGCGGGCACTGAAGCTTTCTTT.

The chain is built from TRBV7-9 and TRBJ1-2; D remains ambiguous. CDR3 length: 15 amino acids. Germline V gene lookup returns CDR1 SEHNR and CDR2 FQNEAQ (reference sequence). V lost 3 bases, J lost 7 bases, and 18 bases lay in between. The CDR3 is CASSFLQPGVGGYTF. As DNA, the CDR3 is TGTGCCAGCAGCTTCTTACAGCCGGGAGTCGGTGGCTACACCTTC.

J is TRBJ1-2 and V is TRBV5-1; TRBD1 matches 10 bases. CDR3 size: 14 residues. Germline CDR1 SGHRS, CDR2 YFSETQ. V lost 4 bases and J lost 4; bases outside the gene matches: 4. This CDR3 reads CASSGDRGVYGYTF. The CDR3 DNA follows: TGCGCCAGCAGCGGGGACAGGGGCGTCTATGGCTACACCTTC.

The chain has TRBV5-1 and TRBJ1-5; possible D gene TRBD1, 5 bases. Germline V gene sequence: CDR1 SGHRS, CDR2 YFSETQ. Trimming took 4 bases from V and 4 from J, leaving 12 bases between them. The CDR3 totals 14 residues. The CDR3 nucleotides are TGCGCCAGCAGCCGGGACGGTGAAAATCAGCCCCAGCATTTT. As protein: CASSRDGENQPQHF.

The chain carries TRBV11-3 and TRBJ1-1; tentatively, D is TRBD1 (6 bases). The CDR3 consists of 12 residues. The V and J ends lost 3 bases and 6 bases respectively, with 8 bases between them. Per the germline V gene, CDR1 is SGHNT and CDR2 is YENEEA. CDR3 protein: CASSFGGPEAFF. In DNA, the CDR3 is TGTGCCAGCAGCTTCGGGGGCCCTGAAGCTTTCTTT.

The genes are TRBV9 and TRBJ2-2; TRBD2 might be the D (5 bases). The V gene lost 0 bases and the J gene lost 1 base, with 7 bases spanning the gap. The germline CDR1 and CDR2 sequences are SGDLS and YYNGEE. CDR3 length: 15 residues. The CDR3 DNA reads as TGTGCCAGCAGCGTAGCGGGAAGGAACACCGGGGAGCTGTTTTTT. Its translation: CASSVAGRNTGELFF.

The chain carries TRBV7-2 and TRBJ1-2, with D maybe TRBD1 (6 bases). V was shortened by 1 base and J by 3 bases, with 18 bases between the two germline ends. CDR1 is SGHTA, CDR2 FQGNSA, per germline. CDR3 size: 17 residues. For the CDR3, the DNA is TGTGCCAGCAGCTTAGTGGGGCAAGGGGGATTGGACTATGGCTACACCTTC. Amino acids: CASSLVGQGGLDYGYTF.

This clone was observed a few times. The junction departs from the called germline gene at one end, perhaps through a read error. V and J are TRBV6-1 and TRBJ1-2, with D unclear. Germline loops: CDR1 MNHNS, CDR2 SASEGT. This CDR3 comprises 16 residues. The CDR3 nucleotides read TGTGCCAGCAGTGAAGCTAGGTCCGGTGGGAACTATGGCTGCACCTTC. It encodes CASSEARSGGNYGCTF.

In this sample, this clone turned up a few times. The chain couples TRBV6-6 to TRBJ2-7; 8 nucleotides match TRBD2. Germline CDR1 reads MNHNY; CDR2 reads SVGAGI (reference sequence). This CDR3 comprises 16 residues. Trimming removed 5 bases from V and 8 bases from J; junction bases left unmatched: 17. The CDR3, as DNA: TGTGCCAGCAGTCCCCTCGGACTAGCCGGAAATACCCAGCAGTACTTC. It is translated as CASSPLGLAGNTQQYF.

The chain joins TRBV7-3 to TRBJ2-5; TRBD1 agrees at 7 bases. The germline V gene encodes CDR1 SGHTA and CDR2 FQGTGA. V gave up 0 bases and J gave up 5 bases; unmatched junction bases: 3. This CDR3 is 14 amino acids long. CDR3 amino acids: CASSLTGGAETQYF. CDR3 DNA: TGTGCCAGCAGCTTAACAGGGGGCGCGGAGACCCAGTACTTC.